These 8 T cell receptor beta chains share one sample of origin, sequenced in a study of shared clonotypes between healthy human individuals. The assay was immunoSEQ multiplex PCR, and TCRdb's table has in-frame clones only and misses some. The profile covers about 580,000 clones, with 95% to 98% appearing a single time and 0.3% taken by the ten largest. The naive CD8 population came from CD45RO-negative cells selected for CCR7, without terminally differentiated effector memory CD45RA+ cells. Sequenced input: naive CD8+ T cells sorted from blood. The source of these receptors is a man aged 25 to 45 in good health.

The gene calls are TRBV11-3 and TRBJ2-1, with D hard to call. V was cut by 1 base and J by 0 bases, with 7 bases left in between. The CDR3 runs to 15 residues. Germline assignment: CDR1 SGHNT and CDR2 YENEEA. In nucleotides, the CDR3 is TGTGCCAGCAGCTTAGCCGACAACTCCTACAATGAGCAGTTCTTC. Amino acid sequence: CASSLADNSYNEQFF.

For this clone: This same CDR3 is encoded by further DNA sequences in the sample. The chain recombines TRBV11-2 with TRBJ2-7, with 7 bases lining up with TRBD1. From germline, CDR1 is SGHAT and CDR2 FQNNGV. Trimming cost V 1 base and J 2 bases; bases outside gene matches: 2. The CDR3 contains 14 residues. CDR3 bases: TGTGCCAGCAGCTTAGGAACAGGGGCCTACGAGCAGTACTTC. It yields the protein CASSLGTGAYEQYF.

J is TRBJ2-7 and V is TRBV4-1; the D is unclear. V lost 2 bases to trimming and J lost 8 bases, with 7 bases between them. There are 11 residues in the CDR3. Germline CDR1 reads MGHRA; CDR2 reads YSYEKL. The CDR3 loop reads CASSQNSQQYF. The CDR3 DNA reads as TGCGCCAGCAGCCAAAACAGCCAGCAGTACTTC.

The chain combines TRBV27 with TRBJ1-1; D unresolved. Germline V gene data show CDR1 as MNHEY and CDR2 as SMNVEV (reference sequence). The CDR3 covers 11 residues. Trimming took off 7 bases at V and 6 bases at J, with 9 bases between the two ends. The CDR3 coding sequence is TGTGCCAGCATGTTAGGAGCTGAAGCTTTCTTT. It specifies CASMLGAEAFF.

This clone was recorded once. The chain carries TRBV6-5 and TRBJ2-5; D uncertain. The CDR3 is 13 residues long. Germline CDR1 MNHEY, CDR2 SVGAGI. V was trimmed by 4 bases and J by 0 bases, leaving 6 bases between them. This CDR3 reads CASSFQDQETQYF. CDR3 nucleotide sequence: TGTGCCAGCAGTTTCCAGGACCAAGAGACCCAGTACTTC.

This chain uses TRBV9 with TRBJ2-1; D remains ambiguous. V lost 4 bases, J lost 8 bases, and 7 bases lay in between. This CDR3 contains 11 residues. Per the germline V gene, CDR1 is SGDLS and CDR2 is YYNGEE. CDR3 protein: CASSPAYEQFF. For the CDR3, the DNA is TGTGCCAGCAGCCCCGCTTATGAGCAGTTCTTC.

To note about this clone: At the DNA level, this CDR3 is encoded by other sequences in the same sample as well. The chain is built from TRBV7-8 and TRBJ2-2; D ambiguous. V was cut by 4 bases and J by 2 bases, with 2 bases left in between. This CDR3 is built from 12 residues. The germline CDR1 and CDR2 sequences are SGHVS and FQNEAQ. CDR3 DNA: TGTGCCAGCAGCTCTAACACCGGGGAGCTGTTTTTT. Amino acid sequence: CASSSNTGELFF.

Concerning this clone itself: A read error may produce the germline difference seen at one junction end. The V call is TRBV10-1, the J call TRBJ2-7, with D perhaps being TRBD1 or TRBD2 (5 bases each). Looked up from germline, CDR1 is WNHNN and CDR2 is SYGVQD (reference sequence). The CDR3 loop spans 15 amino acids. CDR3 protein: CASSDQSWGSSEQYF. For the CDR3, the DNA is TGCGCCAGCAGTGACCAGTCGTGGGGGTCCTCCGAGCAGTACTTC.